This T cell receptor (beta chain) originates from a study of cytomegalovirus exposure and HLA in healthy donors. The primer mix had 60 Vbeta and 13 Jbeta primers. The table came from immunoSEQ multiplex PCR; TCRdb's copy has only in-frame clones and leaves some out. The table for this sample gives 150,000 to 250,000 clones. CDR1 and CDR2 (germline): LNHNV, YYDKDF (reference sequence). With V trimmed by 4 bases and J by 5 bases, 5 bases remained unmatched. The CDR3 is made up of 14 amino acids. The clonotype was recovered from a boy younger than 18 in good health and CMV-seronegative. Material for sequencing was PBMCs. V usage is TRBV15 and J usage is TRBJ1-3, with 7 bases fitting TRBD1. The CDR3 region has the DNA TGTGCCACCAGCACCGACAGGGAGAGAAACACCATATATTTT. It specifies CATSTDRERNTIYF.